What follows are 26 T cell receptor beta chains derived from one specimen sequenced in a study of control samples from healthy donors and cancer patients. Repertoires were generated with immunoSEQ multiplex PCR, while TCRdb's copy carries only in-frame clones and drops some. This repertoire shows over 70,000 clones, roughly nine tenths found once; its top ten account for 7.6%. The sample comprised blood. These receptor sequences come from a woman aged 60-75 years in good health.

This chain connects TRBV2 to TRBJ1-2, with 9 bases aligning to TRBD1. This CDR3 spans 14 amino acids. Trimming cost V 8 bases and J 2 bases; bases outside gene matches: 6. Per germline, CDR1 SNHLY and CDR2 FYNNEI. This CDR3 is CASSPGTGNYGYTF. The CDR3 DNA reads as TGTGCCAGCTCACCCGGGACAGGGAACTATGGCTACACCTTC.

This rearrangement joins TRBV28 to TRBJ1-2, with 9 bases identical to TRBD1. The CDR3 spans 14 residues. V shed 6 bases and J 5 bases; nucleotides not matched to a gene: 7. The V gene's germline CDR1 is MDHEN and CDR2 SYDVKM. CDR3 coding DNA: TGTGCCAGCAGATTACAGGGGGCAGGGTATGGCTACACCTTC. This encodes CASRLQGAGYGYTF.

Of note for this clone: The same CDR3 arises from other DNA sequences in this sample as well. Written as DNA, the CDR3 is TGCGCCAGTCTGCGCGGGGGCGGGGGAGATACGCAGTATTTT. It translates to CASLRGGGGDTQYF. The rearrangement joins TRBV5-1 to TRBJ2-3; possible D gene TRBD2, 7 bases. This CDR3 is 14 amino acids long. Germline V gene data show CDR1 as SGHRS and CDR2 as YFSETQ. Trimming removed 8 bases from V and 5 bases from J, with 18 bases in between.

The chain joins TRBV28 to TRBJ1-2; D unresolved. The CDR3 has 14 residues. CDR1 is MDHEN and CDR2 is SYDVKM in the germline V gene. V was trimmed by 0 bases and J by 4 bases, leaving 9 bases between them. CDR3 region: CASSLWGPSYGYTF. Here the CDR3 DNA reads TGTGCCAGCAGTTTATGGGGCCCCAGCTATGGCTACACCTTC.

The V gene is TRBV11-2, the J gene TRBJ2-2; D is unclear. There are 15 residues in the CDR3. Trimming left V 0 bases short and J 2 bases short, with 7 bases between. Germline assignment: CDR1 SGHAT and CDR2 FQNNGV. The CDR3 here is CASSLDRFNTGELFF. In DNA, the CDR3 is TGTGCCAGCAGCTTAGACCGCTTTAACACCGGGGAGCTGTTTTTT. The variable domain in full, with the rest retrieved from reference TRBV11-2 and TRBJ2-2, is EAGVAQSPRYKIIEKRQSVAFWCNPISGHATLYWYQQILGQGPKLLIQFQNNGVVDDSQLPKDRFSAERLKGVDSTLKIQPAKLEDSAVYLCASSLDRFNTGELFFGEGSRLTVL.

The V gene is TRBV7-7, the J gene TRBJ2-3, with D tentatively TRBD1 or TRBD2 (5 bases each). The V end lost 5 bases, the J end lost 1 base, and 19 bases lay between the germline ends. CDR1 and CDR2 from the germline V gene are SSHAT and FNYEAQ (reference sequence). This CDR3 is built from 17 residues. CDR3 amino acids: CASSAGSGITRTDTQYF. Here the CDR3 DNA reads TGTGCCAGCAGCGCGGGCTCAGGGATCACCCGCACAGATACGCAGTATTTT.

This chain uses TRBV2 with TRBJ2-6; the D gene could be TRBD1 or TRBD2 (5 bases each). Looked up from germline, CDR1 is SNHLY and CDR2 is FYNNEI. The CDR3 is made up of 16 amino acids. Trimming pared 4 bases from V and 4 bases from J, leaving 14 bases between. In DNA, the CDR3 is TGTGCCAGCAGTGGCGTAGTCGGGACCGGGGCCAACGTCCTGACTTTC. Translating gives CASSGVVGTGANVLTF.

The J gene is TRBJ2-3, the V gene TRBV2, with 11 bases that match TRBD2. V lost 6 bases and J lost 5; bases outside the gene matches: 7. The length of the CDR3 is 15 residues. CDR1 and CDR2 from the germline V gene are SNHLY and FYNNEI. The CDR3 spells CASRVAGGRVDTQYF. CDR3 coding DNA: TGTGCCAGCAGGGTAGCGGGGGGGCGAGTAGATACGCAGTATTTT.

CDR3 bases: TGTGCCAGCAGTTACAACGACAGGGGCCTGTTCTTC. Protein product: CASSYNDRGLFF. This chain joins TRBV6-5 and TRBJ2-1; 8 nucleotides line up with TRBD1. CDR1 and CDR2 (germline): MNHEY, SVGAGI. With 2 bases clipped from V and 15 bases from J, the junction kept 6 bases outside the gene matches. This CDR3 is built from 12 residues.

The chain links TRBV20-1 to TRBJ2-3; 8 nucleotides match TRBD2. The germline CDR1 and CDR2 sequences are DFQATT and SNEGSKA (reference sequence). This CDR3 has 16 residues. V shed 3 bases, J shed 3 bases, and the junction held 11 bases outside the gene matches. CDR3 DNA sequence: TGCAGTGCTAGTTACGGGGGGGCCGTAGGAACAGATACGCAGTATTTT. This codes for CSASYGGAVGTDTQYF.

The V call is TRBV28, the J call TRBJ2-5, with a possible D match to TRBD1 (6 bases). CDR1 is MDHEN, CDR2 SYDVKM, per germline. The CDR3 is 12 amino acids. The V end lost 11 bases, the J end lost 2 bases, and 12 bases lay between the germline ends. The CDR3 DNA is TGTGCCGCTATGACAGGACAAGAGACCCAGTACTTC. This encodes CAAMTGQETQYF. The complete variable domain, with remaining parts taken from reference TRBV28 and TRBJ2-5, reads DVKVTQSSRYLVKRTGEKVFLECVQDMDHENMFWYRQDPGLGLRLIYFSYDVKMKEKGDIPEGYSVSREKKERFSLILESASTNQTSMYLCAAMTGQETQYFGPGTRLLVL.

The rearrangement uses TRBV5-1 and TRBJ2-7; a weak D match, TRBD2 (6 bases). V was pared by 5 bases and J by 2 bases, with 14 bases between. From germline, CDR1 is SGHRS and CDR2 YFSETQ. The length of the CDR3 is 14 residues. CDR3 sequence (DNA): TGCGCCAGCAGTCTTAATAGCGGACCCTACGAGCAGTACTTC. Amino acid sequence: CASSLNSGPYEQYF.

The rearrangement links TRBV19 to TRBJ1-3; D gene unclear. The V end lost 0 bases, the J end lost 7 bases, and 10 bases lay between the germline ends. Germline assignment: CDR1 LNHDA and CDR2 SQIVND (reference sequence). The CDR3 has 14 residues. Here the CDR3 reads CASSIDSAANTIYF. In DNA, the CDR3 is TGTGCCAGTAGTATAGACAGCGCGGCGAACACCATATATTTT.

The J gene is TRBJ2-5, the V gene TRBV5-1; 12 bases agree with TRBD2. The CDR3 extends over 16 amino acids. V shed 0 bases and J 4 bases; nucleotides not matched to a gene: 4. Per the germline V gene, CDR1 is SGHRS and CDR2 is YFSETQ. This CDR3 is CASSLEASGRGETQYF. CDR3 in DNA: TGCGCCAGCAGCTTGGAGGCTAGCGGGAGGGGAGAGACCCAGTACTTC.

The rearrangement joins TRBV6-9 to TRBJ2-7; maybe TRBD1 (5 bases). The CDR3 is 15 residues long. V lost 5 bases and J 6 bases, leaving 20 bases between the germline ends. The germline V gene has CDR1 MNHGY and CDR2 SVAAGI. Here the CDR3 reads CASSRQDMKYGEQYF. The CDR3 DNA sequence: TGTGCCAGCAGTCGCCAGGACATGAAATACGGCGAGCAGTACTTC.

The gene calls are TRBV28 and TRBJ1-5; 8 nucleotides align to TRBD1. This CDR3 is 14 amino acids long. Germline V lookup: CDR1 MDHEN, CDR2 SYDVKM. V shed 2 bases and J 5 bases; nucleotides not matched to a gene: 2. The CDR3 spells CASSLRQGYQPQHF. CDR3 DNA sequence: TGTGCCAGCAGTTTACGACAGGGGTATCAGCCCCAGCATTTT.

The chain carries TRBV3-1 (or the pseudogene TRBV3-2) and TRBJ2-5; 12 positions match TRBD2. V dropped 6 bases and J dropped 1; count of bases not matched to a gene: 3. The CDR3 runs to 15 residues. Germline values: CDR1 LGHDT, CDR2 YNNKEL (reference sequence). CDR3 in amino acids: CASSLAGGAQETQYF. The CDR3 DNA is TGTGCCAGCAGTCTAGCGGGGGGGGCCCAAGAGACCCAGTACTTC.

This clone was counted at least ten times. The chain couples TRBV30 to TRBJ2-7; D ambiguous. CDR1 is GTSNPN, CDR2 SVGIG, per germline (reference sequence). The CDR3 is made up of 11 amino acids. The V end lost 2 bases, the J end lost 12 bases, and 14 bases lay between the germline ends. CDR3 bases: TGTGCCTGGAGTTTAAAGGGATCGCCGTACTTC. Its protein product is CAWSLKGSPYF. The entire variable domain, with the rest obtained from reference TRBV30 and TRBJ2-7, is as follows: SQTIHQWPATLVQPVGSPLSLECTVEGTSNPNLYWYRQAAGRGLQLLFYSVGIGQISSEVPQNLSASRPQDRQFILSSKKLLLSDSGFYLCAWSLKGSPYFGPGTRLTVT.

The V gene is TRBV29-1, the J gene TRBJ1-1; TRBD1 might be the D (6 bases). Per the germline V gene, CDR1 is SQVTM and CDR2 is ANQGSEA. V was trimmed by 2 bases and J by 1 base, leaving 11 bases between them. This CDR3 spans 14 amino acids. Written as DNA, the CDR3 is TGCAGCGTTGAATTTGGGACAAGGAACACTGAAGCTTTCTTT. It codes for CSVEFGTRNTEAFF.

The J gene is TRBJ2-1, the V gene TRBV7-9; the D gene is possibly TRBD1 (5 bases). This CDR3 contains 17 residues. Trimming removed 3 bases from V and 0 bases from J, with 15 bases in between. CDR1 is SEHNR, CDR2 FQNEAQ, per germline (reference sequence). Here the CDR3 DNA reads TGTGCCAGCAGCTTCGACCCCTTAACAGGCTCCTACAATGAGCAGTTCTTC. It is translated as CASSFDPLTGSYNEQFF.

The CDR3, as DNA: TGTGCCAGCAGGTCCGGGACGGTTTTTGGAGGAAACACCATATATTTT. This encodes CASRSGTVFGGNTIYF. The chain joins TRBV7-9 to TRBJ1-3; TRBD1 is a possible D gene (5 bases). V was cut by 6 bases and J by 4 bases, with 19 bases left in between. Germline V gives CDR1 SEHNR, CDR2 FQNEAQ (reference sequence). CDR3 length equals 16 residues.

V and J are TRBV19 and TRBJ1-5, with D tentatively TRBD1 (5 bases). The CDR3 is 15 amino acids. Between the trimmed V and J ends, which lost 4 bases and 0 bases, there was a span of 10 bases. CDR1 is LNHDA and CDR2 is SQIVND in the germline V gene (reference sequence). The CDR3 region is CASSRGSNSNQPQHF. As DNA, the CDR3 is TGTGCCAGTAGTAGGGGGTCGAATAGCAATCAGCCCCAGCATTTT.

This rearrangement joins TRBV6-5 to TRBJ1-2; tentatively, D is TRBD1 (5 bases). V lost 8 bases, J lost 3 bases, and 7 bases lay in between. The CDR3 totals 11 residues. Germline assignment: CDR1 MNHEY and CDR2 SVGAGI. As DNA, the CDR3 is TGTGCCAGCGGCAGGGACTATGGCTACACCTTC. Translated: CASGRDYGYTF.

The CDR3 loop reads CASSLRYPTSKRTDTQYF. The CDR3 coding sequence is TGTGCCAGCAGCTTAAGGTATCCGACTAGCAAACGCACAGATACGCAGTATTTT. The chain recombines TRBV7-9 with TRBJ2-3, with 7 bases lining up with TRBD2. Germline V gives CDR1 SEHNR, CDR2 FQNEAQ (reference sequence). The CDR3 consists of 18 residues. Trimming removed 2 bases from V and 1 base from J; junction bases left unmatched: 12.

The chain employs TRBV6-6 and TRBJ1-1; 8 bases are a match to TRBD1. The germline V gene encodes CDR1 MNHNY and CDR2 SVGAGI (reference sequence). The CDR3 length is 14 residues. V was pared by 7 bases and J by 5 bases, with 9 bases of the junction left unmatched. CDR3 sequence reads: CASTTNRGWTEAFF. The CDR3 nucleotides read TGTGCCAGCACCACCAACAGGGGGTGGACTGAAGCTTTCTTT.

The chain has TRBV2 and TRBJ1-4; D is possibly TRBD1 (6 bases). CDR1 and CDR2 (germline): SNHLY, FYNNEI. The germline V and J ends were trimmed by 5 bases and 8 bases, with 15 bases remaining between them. The CDR3 is 14 amino acids. CDR3 DNA: TGTGCCAGCAGTAGGGGGGCCCTGGAAGAAAAACTGTTTTTT. Translation gives CASSRGALEEKLFF. The whole variable domain, filled in from reference TRBV2 and TRBJ1-4, reads EPEVTQTPSHQVTQMGQEVILRCVPISNHLYFYWYRQILGQKVEFLVSFYNNEISEKSEIFDDQFSVERPDGSNFTLKIRSTKLEDSAMYFCASSRGALEEKLFFGSGTQLSVL.